The clone carrying this T cell receptor (beta chain) was recorded a few times. Its specificity is unknown. Generation of bulk TCR libraries relied on previously described methods and listed TCR primers. TCRdb called the PCR reads again in MiXCR, with one record for every CDR3 protein. This sample has roughly 300,000 distinct CDR3 sequences, with under 25% found just once. This entry is derived from a study of molecular identifiers for immune sequencing clone quantification. Study-level points and caveats: Amid approximately 1 million naive cells, spiked Jurkat TCR RNA from one cell was reportedly still detectable.

Sorted cells numbering about 20,000 to 1,000,000, with 10%, 30% or 50% RNA, yielded the naive CD8 libraries. A CD8+CD4-CCR7+CD45RA+ gate was used to sort naive CD8 T cells. Germline CDR1 is SEHNR and CDR2 is FQNEAQ (reference sequence). This CDR3 comprises 16 residues. V lost 5 bases, J lost 1 base, and 17 bases lay in between. The J gene is TRBJ2-5, the V gene TRBV7-9, with D perhaps TRBD2 (6 bases). The TCR comes from a human donor in good health. Some libraries in this study had Jurkat cell RNA spiked in. The sequenced sample consisted of naive CD8+ T cells from blood, with Jurkat cell RNA spiked in. Stated subset: FACS-sorted CD8+CD4-CCR7+CD45RA+ naive T cells. The CDR3 protein is CASSPMIAGSQETQYF. The CDR3 DNA follows: TGTGCCAGCAGCCCCATGATTGCGGGAAGCCAAGAGACCCAGTACTTC.